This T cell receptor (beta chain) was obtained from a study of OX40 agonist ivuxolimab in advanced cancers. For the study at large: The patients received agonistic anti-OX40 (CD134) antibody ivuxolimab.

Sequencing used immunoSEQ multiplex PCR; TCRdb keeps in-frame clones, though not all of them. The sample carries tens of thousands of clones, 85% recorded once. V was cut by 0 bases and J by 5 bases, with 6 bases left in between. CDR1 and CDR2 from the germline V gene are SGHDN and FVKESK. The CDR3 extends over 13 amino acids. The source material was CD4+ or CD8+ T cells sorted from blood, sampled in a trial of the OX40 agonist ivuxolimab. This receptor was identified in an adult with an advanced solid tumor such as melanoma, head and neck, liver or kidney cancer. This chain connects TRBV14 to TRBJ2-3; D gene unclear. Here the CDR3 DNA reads TGTGCCAGCAGCCAAGATCGGAGAGATACGCAGTATTTT. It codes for CASSQDRRDTQYF.